The 11 T cell receptor beta chains below were found in one sample sequenced in a study of T cells in Graves' hyperthyroidism and ophthalmopathy. The CDR3 regions of TCR beta were amplified from RNA transcripts. The study used the HTBI primer set for a first-round RT-PCR of the TCR CDR3. TCRdb processed the multiplex PCR reads anew with MiXCR; each CDR3 protein has one entry. The data contain around 800,000 distinct CDR3 sequences, 35% to 40% of them seen just once; the ten biggest clones take up 7.5% to 9.5%. The specimen sequenced was blood. These receptors were taken from a man aged 18 to 30 with Graves' hyperthyroidism.

This clonotype was recorded many times. V usage is TRBV7-9 and J usage is TRBJ2-5, with a possible D match to TRBD2 (5 bases). The V end lost 4 bases, the J end lost 5 bases, and 14 bases lay between the germline ends. The CDR3 totals 14 residues. The germline CDR1 and CDR2 sequences are SEHNR and FQNEAQ (reference sequence). The CDR3 sequence: CASSSLDPGETQYF. The CDR3 nucleotides read TGTGCCAGCAGCTCGTTGGACCCGGGGGAGACCCAGTACTTC.

This clonotype was found a few times. The V and J genes are TRBV5-1 and TRBJ2-7; unclear D gene. CDR1 and CDR2 from the germline V gene are SGHRS and YFSETQ. V was clipped by 0 bases and J by 2 bases, with 12 bases between them. This CDR3 comprises 15 residues. The chain's CDR3 is CASSLGFGSAYEQYF. Here the CDR3 DNA reads TGCGCCAGCAGCTTGGGCTTCGGCAGCGCCTACGAGCAGTACTTC.

This clonotype was counted ten times or more. The chain combines TRBV19 with TRBJ2-7, with 8 bases lining up with TRBD1. The germline CDR1 and CDR2 sequences are LNHDA and SQIVND (reference sequence). The ends lost 5 bases at V and 5 bases at J; junction bases unmatched: 8. The CDR3 loop spans 14 amino acids. CDR3 nucleotide sequence: TGTGCCAGTAGTCTCGGGACAGGTGGGGACGAGCAGTACTTC. This translates into CASSLGTGGDEQYF.

This clonotype has ten or more counts. The chain has TRBV29-1 and TRBJ1-4, with D maybe TRBD1 (6 bases). Germline values: CDR1 SQVTM, CDR2 ANQGSEA. The CDR3 sequence is 13 residues long. Trimming took 4 bases from V and 8 from J, leaving 14 bases between them. The CDR3 loop is CSVGQGRGEKLFF. Written as DNA, the CDR3 is TGCAGCGTTGGTCAGGGGAGAGGGGAAAAACTGTTTTTT.

V is TRBV29-1 and J is TRBJ1-2; D gene unclear. This CDR3 spans 11 amino acids. V lost 6 bases to trimming and J lost 6 bases, with 11 bases between them. CDR1 and CDR2 from the germline V gene are SQVTM and ANQGSEA. The CDR3 nucleotides read TGCAGCGTGTGGGAAGTGGATGGCTACACCTTC. Its translation: CSVWEVDGYTF.

The J gene is TRBJ2-7, the V gene TRBV7-8, with 7 bases fitting TRBD2. CDR3 length equals 15 residues. Germline V gene data show CDR1 as SGHVS and CDR2 as FQNEAQ. V lost 5 bases, J lost 4 bases, and 11 bases stayed unmatched. CDR3 loop: CASSRVASGEYEQYF. For the CDR3, the DNA is TGTGCCAGCAGCAGAGTGGCTAGCGGAGAGTACGAGCAGTACTTC.

This clonotype was picked up many times. The chain carries TRBV12-3 or TRBV12-4 and TRBJ2-6, with 11 positions matching TRBD1. The CDR3 is made up of 16 amino acids. Losses at the gene ends were 4 bases for V and 3 bases for J; bases not matched to a gene: 2. The CDR3 is CASSWTGGGGANVLTF. DNA for the CDR3: TGTGCCAGCAGTTGGACAGGGGGCGGTGGGGCCAACGTCCTGACTTTC.

V gene TRBV29-1 combines with J gene TRBJ1-2; D unresolved. Germline V gene sequence: CDR1 SQVTM, CDR2 ANQGSEA. The CDR3 is 12 amino acids. With 4 bases removed from V and 6 bases from J, the gap between germline ends came to 12 bases. The CDR3 region is CSVGRPEDGYTF. The CDR3 DNA reads as TGCAGCGTTGGCAGGCCCGAGGATGGCTACACCTTC. The full variable domain, rest sourced from reference TRBV29-1 and TRBJ1-2, is SAVISQKPSRDICQRGTSLTIQCQVDSQVTMMFWYRQQPGQSLTLIATANQGSEATYESGFVIDKFPISRPNLTFSTLTVSNMSPEDSSIYLCSVGRPEDGYTFGSGTRLTVV.

This clonotype was detected only once. A single base separates this from a much larger clone, so it may be a read error. The chain recombines TRBV7-7 with TRBJ2-2; 8 bases are a match to TRBD1. Germline assignment: CDR1 SSHAT and CDR2 FNYEAQ (reference sequence). The CDR3 is 16 residues long. The CDR3 loop reads CASSLGQGGVAGELFF. The CDR3 DNA reads as TGTGCTAGCAGCTTAGGACAGGGTGGAGTGGCCGGGGAGCTGTTTTTT.

As to this clonotype: Its ends do not fully match the called genes, so a read error is possible. The rearrangement joins TRBV5-1 to TRBJ2-6; D assignment may be TRBD1 or TRBD2 (5 bases each). Germline CDR1 and CDR2: SGHRS and YFSETQ. The length of the CDR3 is 18 residues. CDR3 sequence reads: CASSHRDGTDSGANVLTF. The DNA for the CDR3 is TGTGCCAGCAGCCACCGGGACGGAACGGATTCTGGGGCCAACGTCCTGACTTTC.

This clonotype was detected a few times. The rearrangement links TRBV15 to TRBJ2-3; tentatively, D is TRBD1 or TRBD2 (5 bases each). Trimming cost V 5 bases and J 6 bases, with 12 bases left between them. There are 13 residues in the CDR3. CDR1 LNHNV and CDR2 YYDKDF come from the germline V gene (reference sequence). The CDR3 region has the DNA TGTGCCACCAGCTCCGGGACCTGGGATACGCAGTATTTT. This sequence encodes CATSSGTWDTQYF.